The rows below give T cell receptor beta chains drawn from one sample of a study of PD-1 blockade in mismatch repair-deficient tumors. Clones were read by immunoSEQ multiplex PCR, and TCRdb kept only the in-frame ones, dropping some. This sample yields 95,000 to 150,000 clones, of which more than 85% are seen a single time; about 13% belongs to the top ten. The sample consisted of peripheral blood, taken 44 weeks after starting pembrolizumab. The origin of the receptors is an adult with mismatch repair-deficient cancer. CDR3s include the opening cysteine and the closing phenylalanine or tryptophan. A D gene is named only where the DNA matches it firmly. Part of the rows lack a size; the others show once, few, many or a class for expanded clones.

D gene: NA; V gene: TRBV5-1; clone size: once; J gene: TRBJ1-1; CDR3 protein: CASRPRGGTEAFF; CDR3 DNA: TGCGCCAGCAGACCAAGGGGAGGGACTGAAGCTTTCTTT
D gene: NA; V gene: TRBV11-2; clone size: NA; J gene: TRBJ2-2; CDR3 protein: CASSREGSTSGELFF; CDR3 DNA: TGTGCCAGCAGCCGCGAGGGCAGCACATCCGGGGAGCTGTTTTTT
D gene: TRBD1; V gene: TRBV7-6; clone size: once; J gene: TRBJ2-7; CDR3 protein: CASSLEDRPWGYEQYF; CDR3 DNA: TGTGCCAGCAGCTTAGAGGACAGGCCCTGGGGCTACGAGCAGTACTTC
D gene: TRBD2; V gene: TRBV7-2; clone size: NA; J gene: TRBJ2-1; CDR3 protein: CASSPKGIAGGWYEQFF; CDR3 DNA: TGTGCCAGCAGCCCAAAGGGCATAGCGGGAGGTTGGTATGAGCAGTTCTTC
D gene: TRBD2; V gene: TRBV30; clone size: NA; J gene: TRBJ2-5; CDR3 protein: CAWSVRTGTSGMYQETQYF; CDR3 DNA: TGTGCCTGGAGTGTTCGCACAGGGACTAGCGGCATGTACCAAGAGACCCAGTACTTC
D gene: TRBD1; V gene: TRBV6-5; clone size: NA; J gene: TRBJ1-1; CDR3 protein: CASSSTDRVVTEAFF; CDR3 DNA: TGTGCCAGCAGTTCCACGGACAGGGTGGTGACTGAAGCTTTCTTT
D gene: NA; V gene: TRBV6-5; clone size: NA; J gene: TRBJ2-7; CDR3 protein: CASSLRGPNEQYF; CDR3 DNA: TGTGCCAGCAGTCTACGTGGCCCCAACGAGCAGTACTTC
D gene: NA; V gene: TRBV7-2; clone size: NA; J gene: TRBJ2-3; CDR3 protein: CASSLPDTQYF; CDR3 DNA: TGTGCCAGCAGCTTACCAGATACGCAGTATTTT
D gene: TRBD1; V gene: TRBV19; clone size: NA; J gene: TRBJ2-7; CDR3 protein: CASSIVGQDYEQYF; CDR3 DNA: TGTGCCAGTAGTATAGTAGGACAGGACTACGAGCAGTACTTC
D gene: NA; V gene: TRBV7-9; clone size: NA; J gene: TRBJ2-2; CDR3 protein: CASREGGSTGELFF; CDR3 DNA: TGTGCCAGCCGCGAGGGGGGAAGCACCGGGGAGCTGTTTTTT
D gene: NA; V gene: TRBV10-3; clone size: NA; J gene: TRBJ1-1; CDR3 protein: CAISPGTEAFF; CDR3 DNA: TGTGCCATCAGCCCCGGGACTGAAGCTTTCTTT
D gene: TRBD1; V gene: TRBV19; clone size: NA; J gene: TRBJ2-7; CDR3 protein: CASSGTAFLYEQYF; CDR3 DNA: TGTGCCAGTTCCGGGACAGCCTTTCTCTACGAGCAGTACTTC
D gene: TRBD1; V gene: TRBV7-8; clone size: NA; J gene: TRBJ1-5; CDR3 protein: CASSPPGTGHQPQHF; CDR3 DNA: TGTGCCAGCAGCCCCCCCGGGACAGGGCATCAGCCCCAGCATTTT
D gene: NA; V gene: TRBV27; clone size: NA; J gene: TRBJ1-1; CDR3 protein: CASSATVNTEAFF; CDR3 DNA: TGTGCCAGCAGTGCCACAGTGAACACTGAAGCTTTCTTT
D gene: NA; V gene: TRBV2; clone size: NA; J gene: TRBJ1-2; CDR3 protein: CASSEGVGPNYGYTF; CDR3 DNA: TGTGCCAGCAGTGAAGGGGTGGGCCCTAACTATGGCTACACCTTC
D gene: TRBD2; V gene: TRBV28; clone size: NA; J gene: TRBJ2-3; CDR3 protein: CASRQTSGRVADTQYF; CDR3 DNA: TGTGCCAGCAGGCAGACTAGCGGGAGGGTGGCAGATACGCAGTATTTT
D gene: TRBD2; V gene: TRBV7-2; clone size: NA; J gene: TRBJ2-3; CDR3 protein: CASSQRTSGTDTQYF; CDR3 DNA: TGTGCCAGCAGCCAAAGGACTAGCGGCACAGATACGCAGTATTTT
D gene: NA; V gene: TRBV27; clone size: NA; J gene: TRBJ2-2; CDR3 protein: CASREFTGELFF; CDR3 DNA: TGTGCCAGCAGGGAATTCACCGGGGAGCTGTTTTTT
D gene: TRBD2; V gene: TRBV6-5; clone size: NA; J gene: TRBJ2-1; CDR3 protein: CASSSTGTSFGEQFF; CDR3 DNA: TGTGCCAGCAGTTCAACCGGGACTAGCTTCGGTGAGCAGTTCTTC
D gene: NA; V gene: TRBV6-6; clone size: NA; J gene: TRBJ2-1; CDR3 protein: CASSRRYMFENEQFF; CDR3 DNA: TGTGCCAGCAGTCGCAGGTATATGTTTGAGAATGAGCAGTTCTTC
D gene: NA; V gene: TRBV10-2; clone size: NA; J gene: TRBJ2-3; CDR3 protein: CASSRQTSRDSPTDTQYF; CDR3 DNA: TGCGCCAGCAGTAGACAGACATCCCGGGACTCTCCCACAGATACGCAGTATTTT
D gene: NA; V gene: TRBV4-1; clone size: NA; J gene: TRBJ2-7; CDR3 protein: CASSGRQARGYEQYF; CDR3 DNA: TGCGCCAGCAGCGGACGACAGGCTCGTGGGTACGAGCAGTACTTC
D gene: NA; V gene: TRBV15; clone size: NA; J gene: TRBJ2-7; CDR3 protein: CATSRDYGGPYEQYF; CDR3 DNA: TGTGCCACCAGCAGAGATTATGGGGGCCCCTACGAGCAGTACTTC
D gene: NA; V gene: TRBV27; clone size: NA; J gene: TRBJ2-6; CDR3 protein: CASSFKSSGSAGANVLTF; CDR3 DNA: TGTGCCAGCAGTTTTAAGTCGTCTGGAAGCGCTGGGGCCAACGTCCTGACTTTC
D gene: TRBD2; V gene: TRBV6-1; clone size: NA; J gene: TRBJ2-1; CDR3 protein: CASSGSGGTSSYNEQFF; CDR3 DNA: TGTGCCAGCAGTGGATCGGGTGGGACTAGCTCCTACAATGAGCAGTTCTTC
D gene: TRBD2; V gene: TRBV6-4; clone size: few; J gene: TRBJ2-1; CDR3 protein: CASSEAGGSYNEQFF; CDR3 DNA: TGTGCCAGCAGTGAAGCGGGAGGCTCCTACAATGAGCAGTTCTTC
D gene: NA; V gene: TRBV21-1; clone size: NA; J gene: TRBJ2-2; CDR3 protein: CASRTLRGSGTGGKFPGELFF; CDR3 DNA: TGTGCCAGCAGGACGTTACGTGGTAGTGGGACAGGGGGTAAATTCCCCGGGGAGCTGTTTTTT
D gene: NA; V gene: TRBV4-1; clone size: once; J gene: TRBJ2-5; CDR3 protein: CASSQTGTPRETQYF; CDR3 DNA: TGCGCCAGCAGCCAGACCGGGACCCCACGAGAGACCCAGTACTTC
D gene: NA; V gene: TRBV11-2; clone size: few; J gene: TRBJ2-7; CDR3 protein: CASSSLGGSYEQYF; CDR3 DNA: TGTGCCAGCAGCTCTTTAGGAGGCTCCTACGAGCAGTACTTC
D gene: TRBD2; V gene: TRBV4-1; clone size: NA; J gene: TRBJ2-2; CDR3 protein: CASSQDFRTSGSVGELFF; CDR3 DNA: TGCGCCAGCAGCCAAGATTTCCGGACTAGCGGGAGCGTCGGGGAGCTGTTTTTT
D gene: NA; V gene: TRBV30; clone size: NA; J gene: TRBJ1-5; CDR3 protein: CAWGGLRGPQHF; CDR3 DNA: TGTGCCTGGGGCGGGCTGCGCGGGCCCCAGCATTTT
D gene: NA; V gene: TRBV7-9; clone size: NA; J gene: TRBJ2-3; CDR3 protein: CASSPTGMIDTQYF; CDR3 DNA: TGTGCCAGCAGCCCAACAGGGATGATAGATACGCAGTATTTT
D gene: NA; V gene: TRBV13; clone size: NA; J gene: TRBJ2-7; CDR3 protein: CASSLVRGEQYF; CDR3 DNA: TGTGCCAGCAGCTTAGTTCGGGGCGAGCAGTACTTC
D gene: NA; V gene: TRBV7-8; clone size: NA; J gene: TRBJ2-2; CDR3 protein: CASSLVAAPNTGELFF; CDR3 DNA: TGTGCCAGCAGCTTAGTAGCCGCTCCGAACACCGGGGAGCTGTTTTTT
D gene: NA; V gene: TRBV7-9; clone size: NA; J gene: TRBJ2-2; CDR3 protein: CASSSPHPGLNTGELFF; CDR3 DNA: TGTGCCAGCAGTTCCCCCCATCCAGGACTGAACACCGGGGAGCTGTTTTTT
D gene: NA; V gene: TRBV5-8; clone size: NA; J gene: TRBJ2-1; CDR3 protein: CASRMRSLADNEQFF; CDR3 DNA: TGTGCCAGCAGGATGAGGAGCCTCGCGGACAATGAGCAGTTCTTC
D gene: TRBD2; V gene: TRBV10-2; clone size: few; J gene: TRBJ2-7; CDR3 protein: CASSGSGGAYEQYF; CDR3 DNA: TGCGCCAGCAGTGGGAGCGGGGGAGCCTACGAGCAGTACTTC
D gene: NA; V gene: TRBV5-1; clone size: NA; J gene: TRBJ2-1; CDR3 protein: CASSLSGGVQNEQFF; CDR3 DNA: TGCGCCAGCAGCTTGTCCGGGGGAGTTCAAAATGAGCAGTTCTTC
D gene: NA; V gene: TRBV9; clone size: NA; J gene: TRBJ2-3; CDR3 protein: CASSGGQGRGDTQYF; CDR3 DNA: TGTGCCAGCAGCGGCGGGCAGGGGCGGGGAGATACGCAGTATTTT
D gene: NA; V gene: TRBV6-5; clone size: NA; J gene: TRBJ2-2; CDR3 protein: CASRAPGSGELFF; CDR3 DNA: TGTGCCAGCAGGGCTCCAGGGTCCGGGGAGCTGTTTTTT
D gene: NA; V gene: TRBV5-1; clone size: NA; J gene: TRBJ2-5; CDR3 protein: CASSSDRFRETQYF; CDR3 DNA: TGCGCCAGCAGCTCCGACAGGTTTCGAGAGACCCAGTACTTC
D gene: NA; V gene: TRBV7-6; clone size: NA; J gene: TRBJ2-7; CDR3 protein: CASSPWVGTEQYF; CDR3 DNA: TGTGCCAGCAGTCCTTGGGTCGGGACCGAGCAGTACTTC
D gene: NA; V gene: TRBV12-5; clone size: NA; J gene: TRBJ1-2; CDR3 protein: CASGLGLGLNYGYTF; CDR3 DNA: TGTGCTAGTGGTTTGGGCCTAGGCCTTAACTATGGCTACACCTTC
D gene: TRBD1; V gene: TRBV4-3; clone size: NA; J gene: TRBJ2-4; CDR3 protein: CASSHPWQGAAKNIQYF; CDR3 DNA: TGCGCCAGCAGCCATCCCTGGCAGGGGGCGGCCAAAAACATTCAGTACTTC
D gene: TRBD2; V gene: TRBV5-1; clone size: NA; J gene: TRBJ2-3; CDR3 protein: CASRPPGLFGFADTQYF; CDR3 DNA: TGCGCCAGCAGGCCCCCGGGACTATTCGGCTTCGCAGATACGCAGTATTTT
D gene: TRBD1; V gene: TRBV27; clone size: few; J gene: TRBJ2-7; CDR3 protein: CASRRRGWYEQYF; CDR3 DNA: TGTGCCAGCAGGCGCAGGGGGTGGTACGAGCAGTACTTC
D gene: NA; V gene: TRBV4-1; clone size: once; J gene: TRBJ1-4; CDR3 protein: CASSQVVQGLNEKLFF; CDR3 DNA: TGCGCCAGCAGCCAAGTCGTCCAGGGACTTAATGAAAAACTGTTTTTT
D gene: TRBD1; V gene: TRBV30; clone size: few; J gene: TRBJ2-7; CDR3 protein: CASRDRGRYEQYF; CDR3 DNA: TGTGCCTCCCGGGACAGGGGGCGCTACGAGCAGTACTTC
D gene: TRBD2; V gene: TRBV30; clone size: NA; J gene: TRBJ2-5; CDR3 protein: CAWSAIAGGTGETQYF; CDR3 DNA: TGTGCCTGGAGTGCCATAGCGGGGGGGACCGGGGAGACCCAGTACTTC
D gene: NA; V gene: TRBV9; clone size: once; J gene: TRBJ2-4; CDR3 protein: CATTKPPRGGAKNIQYF; CDR3 DNA: TGTGCCACCACTAAACCTCCCAGGGGAGGGGCCAAAAACATTCAGTACTTC
D gene: NA; V gene: TRBV19; clone size: once; J gene: TRBJ2-7; CDR3 protein: CASSTKGGYGYEQYF; CDR3 DNA: TGTGCCAGTAGCACCAAGGGGGGGTATGGGTACGAGCAGTACTTC